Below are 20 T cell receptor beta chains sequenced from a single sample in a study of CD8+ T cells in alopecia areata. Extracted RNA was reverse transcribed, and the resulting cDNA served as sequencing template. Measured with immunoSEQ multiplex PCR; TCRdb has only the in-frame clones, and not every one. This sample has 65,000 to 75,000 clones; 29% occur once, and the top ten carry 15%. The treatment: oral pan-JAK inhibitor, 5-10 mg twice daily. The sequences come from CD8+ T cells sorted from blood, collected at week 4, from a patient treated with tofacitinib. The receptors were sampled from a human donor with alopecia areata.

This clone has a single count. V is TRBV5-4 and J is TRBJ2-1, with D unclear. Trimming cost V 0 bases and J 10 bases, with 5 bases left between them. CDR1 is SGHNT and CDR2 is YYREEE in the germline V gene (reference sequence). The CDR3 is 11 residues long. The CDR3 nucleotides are TGTGCCAGCAGCTTGGCCGCCGAGCAGTTCTTC. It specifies CASSLAAEQFF. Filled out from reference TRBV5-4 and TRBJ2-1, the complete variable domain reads ETGVTQSPTHLIKTRGQQVTLRCSSQSGHNTVSWYQQALGQGPQFIFQYYREEENGRGNFPPRFSGLQFPNYSSELNVNALELDDSALYLCASSLAAEQFFGPGTRLTVL.

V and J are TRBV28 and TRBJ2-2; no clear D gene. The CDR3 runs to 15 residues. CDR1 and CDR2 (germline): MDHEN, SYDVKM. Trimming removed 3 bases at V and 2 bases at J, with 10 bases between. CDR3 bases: TGTGCCAGCAGTTTCCCGGCGGCAAACACCGGGGAGCTGTTTTTT. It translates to CASSFPAANTGELFF.

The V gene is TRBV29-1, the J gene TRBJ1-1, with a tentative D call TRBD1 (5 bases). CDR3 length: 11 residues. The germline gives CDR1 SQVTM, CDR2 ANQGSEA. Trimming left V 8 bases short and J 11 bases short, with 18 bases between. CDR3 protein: CSSEGGGVAFF. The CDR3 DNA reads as TGCAGCTCCGAGGGAGGAGGGGTGGCTTTCTTT. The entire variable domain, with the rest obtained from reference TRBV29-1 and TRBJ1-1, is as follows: SAVISQKPSRDICQRGTSLTIQCQVDSQVTMMFWYRQQPGQSLTLIATANQGSEATYESGFVIDKFPISRPNLTFSTLTVSNMSPEDSSIYLCSSEGGGVAFFGQGTRLTVV.

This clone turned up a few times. DNA for the CDR3: TGTGCCAGCAGCTTAGAGGCTGGGTACTATGGCTACACCTTC. It specifies CASSLEAGYYGYTF. The V gene is TRBV7-2, the J gene TRBJ1-2; no reliable D call. Germline V gives CDR1 SGHTA, CDR2 FQGNSA. Trimming took off 1 base at V and 3 bases at J, with 9 bases between the two ends. CDR3 size: 14 residues. Variable domain in full (rest from reference TRBV7-2 and TRBJ1-2): GAGVSQSPSNKVTEKGKDVELRCDPISGHTALYWYRQSLGQGLEFLIYFQGNSAPDKSGLPSDRFSAERTGGSVSTLTIQRTQQEDSAVYLCASSLEAGYYGYTFGSGTRLTVV.

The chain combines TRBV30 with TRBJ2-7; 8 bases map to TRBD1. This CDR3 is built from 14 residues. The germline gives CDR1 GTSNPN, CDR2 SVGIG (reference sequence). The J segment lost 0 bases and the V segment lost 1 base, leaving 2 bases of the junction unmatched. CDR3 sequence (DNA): TGTGCCTGGAGTGGGACAGGGTTCTCCTACGAGCAGTACTTC. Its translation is CAWSGTGFSYEQYF. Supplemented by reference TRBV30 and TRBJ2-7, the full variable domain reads SQTIHQWPATLVQPVGSPLSLECTVEGTSNPNLYWYRQAAGRGLQLLFYSVGIGQISSEVPQNLSASRPQDRQFILSSKKLLLSDSGFYLCAWSGTGFSYEQYFGPGTRLTVT.

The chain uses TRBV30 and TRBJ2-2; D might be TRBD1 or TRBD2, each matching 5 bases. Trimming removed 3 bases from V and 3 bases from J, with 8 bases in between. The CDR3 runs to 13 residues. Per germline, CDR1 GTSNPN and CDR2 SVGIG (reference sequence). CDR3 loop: CAWRQGDTGELFF. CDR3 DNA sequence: TGTGCCTGGAGGCAGGGAGACACCGGGGAGCTGTTTTTT.

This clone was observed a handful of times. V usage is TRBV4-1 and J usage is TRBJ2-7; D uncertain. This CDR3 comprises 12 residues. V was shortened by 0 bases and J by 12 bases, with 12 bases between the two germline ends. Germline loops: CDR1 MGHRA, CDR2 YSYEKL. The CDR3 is CASSQDGRMVYF. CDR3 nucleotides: TGCGCCAGCAGCCAAGATGGGCGTATGGTGTACTTC.

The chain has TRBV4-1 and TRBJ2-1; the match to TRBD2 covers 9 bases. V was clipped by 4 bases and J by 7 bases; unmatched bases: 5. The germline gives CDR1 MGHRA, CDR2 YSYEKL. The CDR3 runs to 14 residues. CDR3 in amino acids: CASSLPAGGNEQFF. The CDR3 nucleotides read TGCGCCAGCAGCCTCCCGGCGGGAGGGAATGAGCAGTTCTTC.

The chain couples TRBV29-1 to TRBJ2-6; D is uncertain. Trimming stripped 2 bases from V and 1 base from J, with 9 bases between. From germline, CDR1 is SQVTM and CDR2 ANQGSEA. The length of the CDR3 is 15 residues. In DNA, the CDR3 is TGCAGCGTTGAAACAATCGCATCTGGGGCCAACGTCCTGACTTTC. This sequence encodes CSVETIASGANVLTF.

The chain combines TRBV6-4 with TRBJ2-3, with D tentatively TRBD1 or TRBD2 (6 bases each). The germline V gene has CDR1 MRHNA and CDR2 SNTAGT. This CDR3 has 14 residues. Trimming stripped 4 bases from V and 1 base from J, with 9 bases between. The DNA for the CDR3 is TGTGCCAGCAGTGTGGGGGGCGGCACAGATACGCAGTATTTT. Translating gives CASSVGGGTDTQYF.

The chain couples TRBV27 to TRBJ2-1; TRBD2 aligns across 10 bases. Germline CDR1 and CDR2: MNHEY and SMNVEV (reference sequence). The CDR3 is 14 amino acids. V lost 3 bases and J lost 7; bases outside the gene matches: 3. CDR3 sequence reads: CASSFGTSVNEQFF. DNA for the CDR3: TGTGCCAGCAGTTTCGGGACTAGCGTTAATGAGCAGTTCTTC.

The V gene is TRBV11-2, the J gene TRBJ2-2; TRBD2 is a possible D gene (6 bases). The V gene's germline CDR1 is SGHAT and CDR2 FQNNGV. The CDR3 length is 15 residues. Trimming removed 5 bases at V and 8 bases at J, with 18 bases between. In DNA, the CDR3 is TGTGCCAGCAGCCCCCTCGGGGGAAGCCGTGGGGAGCTGTTTTTT. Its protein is CASSPLGGSRGELFF.

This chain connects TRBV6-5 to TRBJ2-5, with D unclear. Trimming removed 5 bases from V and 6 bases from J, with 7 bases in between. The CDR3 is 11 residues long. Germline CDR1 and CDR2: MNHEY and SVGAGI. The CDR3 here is CASSGSKTQYF. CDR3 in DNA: TGTGCCAGCAGTGGCAGCAAGACCCAGTACTTC.

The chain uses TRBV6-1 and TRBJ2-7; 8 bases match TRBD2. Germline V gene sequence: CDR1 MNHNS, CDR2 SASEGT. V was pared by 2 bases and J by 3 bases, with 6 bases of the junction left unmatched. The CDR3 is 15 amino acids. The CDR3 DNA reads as TGTGCCAGCAGTGAAAGCGGGAGTCTAGACTACGAGCAGTACTTC. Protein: CASSESGSLDYEQYF.

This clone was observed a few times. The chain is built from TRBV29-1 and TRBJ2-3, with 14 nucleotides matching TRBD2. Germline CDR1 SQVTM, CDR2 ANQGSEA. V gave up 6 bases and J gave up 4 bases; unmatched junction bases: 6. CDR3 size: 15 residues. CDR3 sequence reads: CSVPGLAGAPDTQYF. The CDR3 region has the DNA TGCAGCGTGCCGGGACTAGCGGGAGCTCCAGATACGCAGTATTTT.

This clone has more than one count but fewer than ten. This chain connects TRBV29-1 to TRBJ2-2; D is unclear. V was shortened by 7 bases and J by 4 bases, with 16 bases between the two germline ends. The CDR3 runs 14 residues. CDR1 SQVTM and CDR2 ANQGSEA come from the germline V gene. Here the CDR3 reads CSALGSASTGELFF. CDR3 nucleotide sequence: TGCAGCGCCCTTGGGTCGGCGAGCACCGGGGAGCTGTTTTTT.

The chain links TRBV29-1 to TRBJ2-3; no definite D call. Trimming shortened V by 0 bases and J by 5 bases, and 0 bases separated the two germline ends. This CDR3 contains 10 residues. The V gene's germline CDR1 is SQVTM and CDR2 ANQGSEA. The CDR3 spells CSVEEDTQYF. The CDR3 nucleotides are TGCAGCGTTGAAGAAGATACGCAGTATTTT.

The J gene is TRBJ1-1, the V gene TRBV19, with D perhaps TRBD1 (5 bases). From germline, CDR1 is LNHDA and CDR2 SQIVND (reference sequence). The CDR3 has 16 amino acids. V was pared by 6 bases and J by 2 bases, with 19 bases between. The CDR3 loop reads CASSRGGSFPNTEAFF. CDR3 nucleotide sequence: TGTGCCAGTAGCCGCGGGGGATCCTTTCCCAACACTGAAGCTTTCTTT.

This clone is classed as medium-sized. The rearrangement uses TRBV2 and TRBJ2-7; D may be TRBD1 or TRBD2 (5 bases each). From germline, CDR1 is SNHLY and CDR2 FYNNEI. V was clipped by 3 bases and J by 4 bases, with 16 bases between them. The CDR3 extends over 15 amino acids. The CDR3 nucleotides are TGTGCCAGCAGTGAGGAAGGGACCGCCCATTACGAGCAGTACTTC. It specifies CASSEEGTAHYEQYF.

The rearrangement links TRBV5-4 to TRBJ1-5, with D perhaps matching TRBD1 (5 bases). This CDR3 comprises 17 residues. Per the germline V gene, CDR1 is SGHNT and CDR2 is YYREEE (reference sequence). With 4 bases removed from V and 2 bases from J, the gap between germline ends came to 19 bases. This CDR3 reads CASSQAIRGDGNQPQHF. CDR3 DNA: TGTGCCAGCAGCCAAGCGATTCGGGGGGACGGCAATCAGCCCCAGCATTTT.